This TCR beta chain derives from a study of blood T cell repertoires in COVID-19. Clones were read by immunoSEQ multiplex PCR, and TCRdb kept only the in-frame ones, dropping some. There are 110,000 to 150,000 clones in the sample; about four fifths occur only once, and 1.5% to 2% lies in the top ten. J lost 6 bases, V lost 5 bases, and 17 bases had no gene match. The CDR3 totals 17 residues. Germline CDR1 SGHVS, CDR2 FNYEAQ. Participants, about 18 to 100 years old, spanned fewer than 30 US areas. The chain combines TRBV7-6 with TRBJ1-2; 8 positions match TRBD1. The receptor was derived from a woman aged 18-29 years who had been exposed to COVID-19. Sequences were obtained from PBMCs or T cells enriched from blood (not recorded which). The DNA for the CDR3 is TGTGCCAGCAGCCCCCGGGCAGGGGGCGCCTGGGTCGATGGCTACACCTTC. This translates into CASSPRAGGAWVDGYTF.